This is a list of T cell receptor beta chains from one sample in a study of T-cell reconstitution after alpha-beta-depleted transplantation in children. TCRdb recomputed calls from the PCR reads with MiXCR, one row per CDR3 protein. Of about 500,000 distinct CDR3 sequences listed, approximately 32% are singletons. This material consisted of PBMCs from the stem cell graft donor, taken from the stem cell graft. The receptors originated from a human donor who donated a stem cell graft to a child with aplastic anemia. Both conserved end residues are part of each CDR3. The size of a clone is reported for some rows only, either as once, few or many, or as a class for expanded clones.

J	V	size	CDR3
TRBJ2-1	TRBV6-5	NA	CASSYDLAGGEQFF
TRBJ1-2	TRBV5-1	NA	CASSLGGENYGYTF
TRBJ1-5	TRBV10-3	NA	CAISDSRGAGLSNQPQHF
TRBJ2-5	TRBV27	NA	CASSLLGTGGVETQYF
TRBJ2-1	TRBV6-2/TRBV6-3	NA	CASRATINNEQFF
TRBJ2-1	TRBV25-1	NA	CASSEFKGHLNNEQFF
TRBJ1-5	TRBV12-3/TRBV12-4	NA	CASSLGDTYSNQPQHF
TRBJ1-2	TRBV20-1	few	CSAMDRGDYGYTF
TRBJ2-7	TRBV10-3	NA	CAIAGLAGGFYDEQYF
TRBJ2-2	TRBV5-4	NA	CASSFRDAKPGELFF
TRBJ2-1	TRBV11-2	few	CASSPIGRAASGRRNEQFF
TRBJ2-2	TRBV30	NA	CAWTHRGELFF
TRBJ2-1	TRBV19	NA	CASSHKLAGGSYNEQFF
TRBJ2-1	TRBV7-8	few	CASRPGTSGRNEQFF
TRBJ1-5	TRBV6-1	few	CASSEGTGRNQPQHF
TRBJ1-5	TRBV20-1	NA	CSAQDVFLKDQPQHF
TRBJ1-2	TRBV30	few	CAGGRDRAGYTF
TRBJ2-5	TRBV6-1	few	CASSEYGTGNQETAQYF
TRBJ2-5	TRBV25-1	many	CASSESPAGAEETQYF
TRBJ1-5	TRBV29-1	NA	CSARGPGNQPQHF
TRBJ2-3	TRBV7-9	NA	CASSIRTSGTDAQYF
TRBJ2-7	TRBV7-9	few	CASSPRDAYEQYF
TRBJ2-3	TRBV4-1	NA	CASSQDLGFSSAGGDTQYF
TRBJ2-2	TRBV12-3/TRBV12-4	few	CASKEMNTGELFF
TRBJ1-2	TRBV5-1	few	CASRSGGYYGYTF
TRBJ1-2	TRBV12-3/TRBV12-4	few	CASSYLGVTHYGYTF
TRBJ1-1	TRBV5-5	NA	CASRLGGKGNTEAFF
TRBJ2-1	TRBV20-1	few	CSATGWGSNEQFF
TRBJ2-1	TRBV28	NA	CASSVTYGKYSYNEQFF
TRBJ1-1	TRBV7-9	NA	CASTPTTMSTEAFF
TRBJ2-2	TRBV30	NA	CAWSAGLDGELFF
TRBJ2-1	TRBV5-1	NA	CASSSGQGVGNEQFF
TRBJ2-3	TRBV20-1	NA	CSASTWREGQDTQYF
TRBJ2-1	TRBV7-9	NA	CASSNLEPYEQFF
TRBJ2-2	TRBV7-9	NA	CASSWGTSGYTGELFF
TRBJ2-1	TRBV5-6	NA	CASSLRRAGGVDEQFF
TRBJ1-5	TRBV9	few	CASSVDGVRPQHF